Listed here is a single T cell receptor beta chain. The record originates from a study of blood T cell repertoires in COVID-19. Study information: Acute and convalescent COVID-19 samples came from the United States, Italy and Spain. The analysed material was cDNA or gDNA that came from T cells, B-cell-depleted T cells, or PBMCs.

Germline loops: CDR1 SQVTM, CDR2 ANQGSEA. This CDR3 is built from 15 residues. The V segment lost 5 bases and the J segment 2 bases; nucleotides outside the gene matches: 8. Methods used by the authors: Reference gene primer amplification yielded estimated nucleated cell counts. Profiled with immunoSEQ multiplex PCR; TCRdb holds only in-frame clones, not every one. V, J and clone size are those of that table, while D and trimming were read from the DNA. This sample has around 300,000 clones; over 75% occur once, and the top ten carry 6% to 9%. This rearrangement joins TRBV29-1 to TRBJ2-3, with 9 bases matching TRBD2. This sequence was found in a human donor in a cohort sampled during active COVID-19. The sequencing sample was made of peripheral blood. The DNA for the CDR3 is TGCAGCGTTAGGAAGCGGGGGGCGACCACAGATACGCAGTATTTT. Protein: CSVRKRGATTDTQYF.